The following is a TCR beta chain sequence with its context. Antigen specificity is unknown. The analysis combined second doses at about 4 or about 12 weeks. The data stem from a study of T cell responses to AZD1222 COVID-19 vaccine. Points from the study as a whole: Receipt of two AZD1222 doses was followed by a rise in Spike-specific TCR breadth and depth. Donors were mostly white British, more females; clonal diversity possibly underestimated.

CDR1 and CDR2 (germline): LGHDT, YNNKEL (reference sequence). There are 16 residues in the CDR3. Germline trimming cut 2 bases from V and 2 bases from J; bases unmatched to any gene: 4. Only in-frame clones appear in the TCRdb table, and some are missing; sequencing was by immunoSEQ multiplex PCR. This table has 100,000 to 150,000 clones, approximately 85% appearing once. The clonotype comes from an adult who received the AZD1222 COVID-19 vaccine. The V call is TRBV3-1 (or the pseudogene TRBV3-2), the J call TRBJ2-1, with TRBD2 matching over 9 bases. The sequenced sample was peripheral blood, obtained 28 days after the second AZD1222 dose. Written as DNA, the CDR3 is TGTGCCAGCAGCCAAAGACTAGCGGAACCCTACAATGAGCAGTTCTTC. Protein: CASSQRLAEPYNEQFF.